Listed below are T cell receptor beta chains from one sample, sequenced in a study of graft-versus-host responses after intestinal transplantation. Their antigens are not known. TCRdb's table, derived via immunoSEQ multiplex PCR, lists solely in-frame clones and lacks some. The repertoire includes 60,000 to 80,000 clones, roughly 87% of them detected once, and approximately 1.2% sits in the top ten. Material: unstimulated CD8+ T cells sorted from spleen or lymph node cells, obtained before intestinal transplant. These receptors all stem from a human donor who received an intestinal transplant. The CDR3 runs from the conserved cysteine through the conserved F or W. D genes are given only for firm matches. A row's size may be missing; if present it is once, few, many or a size class.

TGTGCCAGCAGCTGGACTAGCGGGGGCGTTTACGAGCAGTACTTC,CASSWTSGGVYEQYF,TRBD2,NA,TRBV7-2,TRBJ2-7
TGTGCCAGCACCGGACTAGCGGTTTACGAGCAGTACTTC,CASTGLAVYEQYF,TRBD2,NA,TRBV7-9,TRBJ2-7
TGTGCCAGCAGCTCCCTCACAGGAAACTATGGCTACACCTTC,CASSSLTGNYGYTF,NA,NA,TRBV7-9,TRBJ1-2
TGTGCCAGTAGTATAGACGACAATGAGCAGTTCTTC,CASSIDDNEQFF,NA,NA,TRBV19,TRBJ2-1
TGTGCCAGCAGTTACGGGTGGACTAGCGCCAAAGAGACCCAGTACTTC,CASSYGWTSAKETQYF,TRBD2,NA,TRBV6-5,TRBJ2-5
TGTGCCAGCAGTTACTTCGGGGGGGAAGAGACCCAGTACTTC,CASSYFGGEETQYF,TRBD2,NA,TRBV6-5,TRBJ2-5
TGTGCCAGCAGGGGGACAGGGGGGTACTACGAGCAGTACTTC,CASRGTGGYYEQYF,TRBD1,NA,TRBV6-5,TRBJ2-7
TGTGCCAGCAGCCAGGGGTCCTTAGGAGATGAGCAGTTCTTC,CASSQGSLGDEQFF,NA,NA,TRBV9,TRBJ2-1
TGTGCCAGCAGCAAATTCGTTTCGCGGGGGAGCTCCTACGAGCAGTACTTC,CASSKFVSRGSSYEQYF,NA,NA,TRBV21-1,TRBJ2-7
TGTGCCAGCAGTGAAAGGGCCTCGGGGGAGCAGTACTTC,CASSERASGEQYF,NA,NA,TRBV2,TRBJ2-7
TGCGCCAGCAGTGTCACCCAAAACAGGGGGCGCCGATATGGCTACACCTTC,CASSVTQNRGRRYGYTF,TRBD1,NA,TRBV10-1,TRBJ1-2
TGTGCCAGCAGGGGGATAGCGGGTGGCACCGGGGAGCTGTTTTTT,CASRGIAGGTGELFF,TRBD2,NA,TRBV27,TRBJ2-2
TGTGCTAGCAGCGAAGGACAGCTTTACGAGCAGTACTTC,CASSEGQLYEQYF,NA,NA,TRBV7-7,TRBJ2-7
TGTGCCAGCAGCGTAGGTGGGGGCCCTCCCAATGAGCAGTTCTTC,CASSVGGGPPNEQFF,NA,NA,TRBV9,TRBJ2-1
TGTGCCACCACAAGGGACAGCATGAATCAGCCCCAGCATTTT,CATTRDSMNQPQHF,TRBD1,once,TRBV2,TRBJ1-5
TGTGCCAGCAGCCCCCACTTCCATGAGCAGTTCTTC,CASSPHFHEQFF,NA,once,TRBV7-2,TRBJ2-1